This TCR beta chain stems from a study of Ad26.COV2.S vaccination and SARS-CoV-2 variants. On the study more broadly: Ad26.COV2.S arm of COV1001 included the donor.

Treatment meaning: some 20 received Ad26.COV2.S at low or high dose, single or two shots; several received placebo; per-sample allocation not given. Specimens were obtained on day 63 following the first vaccine or placebo injection. Boston supplied an adult donor aged 18-55 years. A note on this clone: Its antigen is not known.

Assay: immunoSEQ multiplex PCR; the TCRdb copy retains only in-frame clones and omits some. The data hold about 500,000 clones, with roughly 87% observed a single time. The CDR3 length is 12 residues. Per germline, CDR1 GTSNPN and CDR2 SVGIG (reference sequence). V shed 4 bases and J 6 bases; nucleotides not matched to a gene: 3. Study-wide points: Recipients given vaccine exceeded placebo recipients in spike-specific TCR breadth.

The specimen comprised peripheral blood, sampled in a trial of Ad26.COV2.S vaccine versus placebo. The sequence was collected from a person between 18 and 65 years old who received the Ad26.COV2.S COVID-19 vaccine or a placebo. The chain is built from TRBV30 and TRBJ1-5; 7 nucleotides line up with TRBD1. CDR3 sequence (DNA): TGTGCCTGGAAGACAGGGTCTCAGCCCCAGCATTTT. The encoded protein is CAWKTGSQPQHF.